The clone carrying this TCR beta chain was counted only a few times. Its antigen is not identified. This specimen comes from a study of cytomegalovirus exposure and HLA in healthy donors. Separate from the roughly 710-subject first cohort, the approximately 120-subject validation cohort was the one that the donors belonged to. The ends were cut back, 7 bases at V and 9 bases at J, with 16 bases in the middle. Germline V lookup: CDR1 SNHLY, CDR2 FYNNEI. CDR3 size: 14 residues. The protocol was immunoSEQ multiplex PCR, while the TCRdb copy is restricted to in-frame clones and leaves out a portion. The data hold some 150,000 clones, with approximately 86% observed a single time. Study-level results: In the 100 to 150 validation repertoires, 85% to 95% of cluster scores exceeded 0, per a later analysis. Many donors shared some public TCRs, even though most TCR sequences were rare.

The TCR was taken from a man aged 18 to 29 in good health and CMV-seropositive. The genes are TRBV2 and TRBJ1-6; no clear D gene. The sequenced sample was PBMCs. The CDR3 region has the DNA TGTGCCAGCAATTCCCCGGCAGAGGGTTCACCCCTCCACTTT. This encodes CASNSPAEGSPLHF.